This TCR beta chain was documented in a study of CD8 T cells in ankylosing spondylitis. The study, taken as a whole, reports: Matched ankylosing spondylitis synovial fluid reportedly showed significant enrichment of disease-linked clones. Disease-linked clones displayed a CD8+ phenotype and appeared relatively rarely in peripheral blood.

This clonotype was observed a handful of times. Its antigen is unknown. This CDR3 spans 14 amino acids. Between the trimmed V and J ends, which lost 6 bases and 3 bases, there was a span of 12 bases. TCRdb re-derived calls from the 5' RACE reads in MiXCR, one entry per CDR3 protein. The sample includes 200,000 or so distinct CDR3 sequences, around a sixth seen only once; the top ten take around 4.7%. What was sequenced was blood, either unsorted or a sorted T cell fraction (not recorded which). J is TRBJ1-5 and V is TRBV12-3 or TRBV12-4, with D tentatively TRBD1 (6 bases). This clonotype was sampled from a male donor aged 10-35 years with ankylosing spondylitis or in good health (not recorded which). In nucleotides, the CDR3 is TGTGCCAGCAGATCAACAGGGATCAATCAGCCCCAGCATTTT. Protein sequence: CASRSTGINQPQHF.